These 15 T cell receptor beta chains originate from one sample sequenced in a study of T-cell reconstitution after alpha-beta-depleted transplantation in children (dated by TCRdb to 2016 to 2017). Library preparation used PCR. Sequencing instrument: Illumina HiSeq 2500. TCR libraries were prepared with molecular barcoding, using unique molecular identifiers to normalize TCRbeta repertoire quantification. TCRdb reprocessing: public reads trimmed at Q25 with fastp, clones called with MiXCR, in-frame beta chains kept. When rows share a CDR3 protein, they turn into one entry using the most common DNA and genes. In this sample the table shows 700,000 to 950,000 distinct CDR3 sequences, roughly 15% of which occur a single time. The leading ten clones occupy just under 5% of the sample. In light of the paper, this sample's treatment or condition label describes: allogeneic hematopoietic cell transplantation with graft depleted of TCRalphabeta T cells and CD19 B cells.

The sequenced sample was PBMCs, mostly from graft donor cells, obtained 360 days after TCRalphabeta/CD19-depleted stem cell transplant. These receptors all stem from a male patient younger than 18 who had a stem cell transplant for acute lymphoblastic leukemia, so the T cells may come from the graft donor.

The chain uses TRBV20-1 and TRBJ2-2, with TRBD2 matching 10 bases. Germline trimming cut 2 bases from V and 4 bases from J; bases unmatched to any gene: 7. Per germline, CDR1 DFQATT and CDR2 SNEGSKA (reference sequence). This CDR3 has 16 residues. CDR3 nucleotide sequence: TGCAGTGCTAGACCTAGCGGGAGCAGGGGCACCGGGGAGCTGTTTTTT. It codes for CSARPSGSRGTGELFF.

The CDR3 nucleotides are TGTGCCAGCAGCCAAGAGGTTTGGGCCAGGGGGGGATATGGCTACACCTTC. Translating it yields CASSQEVWARGGYGYTF. J is TRBJ1-2 and V is TRBV4-2, with 7 bases that match TRBD1. The CDR3 spans 17 residues. V shed 0 bases and J 5 bases; nucleotides not matched to a gene: 12. In germline, CDR1 is LGHNA, CDR2 YNFKEQ.

This clonotype was detected only a few times. The chain combines TRBV5-1 with TRBJ1-4, with TRBD1 matching 9 bases. The length of the CDR3 is 15 residues. The junction had 7 bases not matched to a gene; V was cut back by 4 bases and J by 6 bases. Germline V gene sequence: CDR1 SGHRS, CDR2 YFSETQ. The CDR3 sequence is CASSPSWTGDEKLFF. DNA for the CDR3: TGCGCCAGCAGCCCGAGCTGGACAGGGGATGAAAAACTGTTTTTT.

The chain combines TRBV25-1 with TRBJ2-4; 8 bases are shared with TRBD2. This CDR3 contains 15 residues. V trimming: 5 bases; J trimming: 4 bases; junction bases outside the gene matches: 7. Germline V gives CDR1 MGHDK, CDR2 SYGVNS. The CDR3 protein is CASSPTGGSKNIQYF. CDR3 in DNA: TGTGCCAGCAGTCCCACGGGGGGGAGTAAAAACATTCAGTACTTC.

The rearrangement joins TRBV29-1 to TRBJ2-7; TRBD1 might be the D (6 bases). Per germline, CDR1 SQVTM and CDR2 ANQGSEA. V lost 0 bases and J lost 2, with 14 bases in between. The CDR3 consists of 15 residues. Written as DNA, the CDR3 is TGCAGCGTTGAAGAAGGGCAGGGGAATCCCTACGAGCAGTACTTC. Its protein is CSVEEGQGNPYEQYF.

This clonotype was found a few times. The chain carries TRBV27 and TRBJ2-2, with D possibly being TRBD2 (5 bases). The V end was cut by 3 bases, the J end by 4 bases, with 15 bases between. Germline values: CDR1 MNHEY, CDR2 SMNVEV (reference sequence). This CDR3 has 16 amino acids. The CDR3 DNA follows: TGTGCCAGCAGTTTCAGTGGGAGAATCGTCACCGGGGAGCTGTTTTTT. Protein: CASSFSGRIVTGELFF.

The V gene is TRBV18, the J gene TRBJ2-2, with a possible D match to TRBD1 (6 bases). Trimming took 5 bases from V and 7 from J, leaving 17 bases between them. The CDR3 consists of 15 residues. Germline V CDR1 and CDR2: KGHSH, LQKENI. Written as DNA, the CDR3 is TGTGCCAGCTCAAGGCCAGGGGAGCGGAACGGGGAGCTGTTTTTT. It codes for CASSRPGERNGELFF.

This clonotype was seen ten or more times. This chain connects TRBV5-1 to TRBJ2-7, with 9 bases lining up with TRBD1. Germline V CDR1 and CDR2: SGHRS, YFSETQ. V shed 0 bases, J shed 4 bases, and the junction held 5 bases outside the gene matches. The CDR3 extends over 15 amino acids. The CDR3 loop is CASSLGGTGRYEQYF. The CDR3 bases are TGCGCCAGCAGCTTGGGAGGGACAGGGAGGTACGAGCAGTACTTC.

The gene calls are TRBV5-4 and TRBJ2-7; 9 bases agree with TRBD2. V lost 4 bases, J lost 5 bases, and 10 bases stayed unmatched. Germline assignment: CDR1 SGHNT and CDR2 YYREEE (reference sequence). The CDR3 runs to 15 residues. This chain's CDR3 is CASSRLAVGIHEQYF. DNA of the CDR3: TGTGCCAGCAGCAGACTAGCGGTCGGTATCCACGAGCAGTACTTC.

V gene TRBV3-1 combines with J gene TRBJ2-5; 9 bases fit TRBD2. The CDR3 runs to 15 residues. The germline CDR1 and CDR2 sequences are LGHDT and YNNKEL (reference sequence). V dropped 6 bases and J dropped 7; count of bases not matched to a gene: 12. The CDR3 region is CASRSGIAGEVTQYF. Written as DNA, the CDR3 is TGTGCCAGCAGGTCCGGAATAGCGGGAGAGGTGACCCAGTACTTC.

This clonotype was seen ten or more times. This sequence joins TRBV20-1 and TRBJ2-1; the D gene is possibly TRBD2 (6 bases). The CDR3 has 14 amino acids. Per the germline V gene, CDR1 is DFQATT and CDR2 is SNEGSKA (reference sequence). V was clipped by 6 bases and J by 2 bases, with 14 bases between them. The CDR3 coding sequence is TGCAGTGCCGAATTGGGACTTCCCTACAATGAGCAGTTCTTC. This translates into CSAELGLPYNEQFF.

CDR3 DNA sequence: TGTGCCAGCTCACCGGTGACTAGCAGGCACAATGAGCAGTTCTTC. Its protein product is CASSPVTSRHNEQFF. The rearrangement uses TRBV18 and TRBJ2-1; TRBD2 aligns across 7 bases. In germline, CDR1 is KGHSH, CDR2 LQKENI. V dropped 3 bases and J dropped 5; count of bases not matched to a gene: 7. This CDR3 is 15 amino acids long.

Only a few counts were recorded for this clonotype. The chain combines TRBV5-4 with TRBJ2-1; D is possibly TRBD1 or TRBD2 (5 bases each). V was pared by 3 bases and J by 5 bases, with 12 bases between. Looked up from germline, CDR1 is SGHNT and CDR2 is YYREEE (reference sequence). The CDR3 sequence is 14 residues long. The CDR3 region has the DNA TGTGCCAGCAGCTCGTCCCGGGACCACAATGAGCAGTTCTTC. Its translation is CASSSSRDHNEQFF.

As regards this clonotype: One end of the junction is discordant with germline, which a read error may explain. The chain uses TRBV7-3 and TRBJ2-3; 10 bases line up with TRBD2. The CDR3 contains 14 residues. Germline V gene data show CDR1 as SGHTA and CDR2 as FQGTGA. The CDR3 sequence: CTSSLAGVTDTQYF. The CDR3 nucleotides are TGTACCAGCAGCCTAGCGGGAGTCACAGATACGCAGTATTTT. The variable domain in full, with the rest retrieved from reference TRBV7-3 and TRBJ2-3, is GAGVSQTPSNKVTEKGKYVELRCDPISGHTALYWYRQSLGQGPEFLIYFQGTGAADDSGLPNDRFFAVRPEGSVSTLKIQRTERGDSAVYLCTSSLAGVTDTQYFGPGTRLTVL.

There are a few counts of this clonotype. The rearrangement uses TRBV5-1 and TRBJ2-3; 11 positions match TRBD2. Germline V CDR1 and CDR2: SGHRS, YFSETQ. Trimming took 3 bases from V and 6 from J; bases not matched to a gene: 9. This CDR3 comprises 16 residues. The CDR3 is CASSSLLAGVRDTQYF. The CDR3 region has the DNA TGCGCCAGCAGCTCCCTACTAGCGGGAGTTCGCGATACGCAGTATTTT.